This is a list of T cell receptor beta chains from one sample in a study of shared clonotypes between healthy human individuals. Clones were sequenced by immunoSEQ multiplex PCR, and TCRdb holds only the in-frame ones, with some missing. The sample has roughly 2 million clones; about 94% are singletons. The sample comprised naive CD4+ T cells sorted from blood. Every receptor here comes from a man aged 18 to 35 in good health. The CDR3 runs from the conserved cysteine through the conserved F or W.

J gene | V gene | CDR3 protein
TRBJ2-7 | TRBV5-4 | CASSHGQTLSYEQYF
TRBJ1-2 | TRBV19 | CASSSDRKYGYTF
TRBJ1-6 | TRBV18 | CASSPGQGNSPLHF
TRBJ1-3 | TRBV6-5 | CASSTPSGNTIYF
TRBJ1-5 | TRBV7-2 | CASSLVEGSNQPQHF
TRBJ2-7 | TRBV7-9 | CASSFQGTKGEQYF
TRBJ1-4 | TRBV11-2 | CASSSQGAPNEKLFF
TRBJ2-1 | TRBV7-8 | CASKSGRATNEQFF
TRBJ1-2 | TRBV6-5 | CASRSDRVRGYTF
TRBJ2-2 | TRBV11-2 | CASSFTGASNTGELFF
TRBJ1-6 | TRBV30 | CAWCRRGHNSPLHF
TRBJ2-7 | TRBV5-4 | CASSFGAGQSYEQYF
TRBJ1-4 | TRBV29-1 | CSVRQVDEKLFF
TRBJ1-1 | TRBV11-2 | CASSFQVKNTEAFF
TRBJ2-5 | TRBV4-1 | CASSQERGQETQYF
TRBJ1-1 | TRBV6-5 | CASSYSISRGTTEAFF
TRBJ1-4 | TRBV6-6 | CASNEQGGDWEKLFF
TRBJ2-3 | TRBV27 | CASSLGATTSGRQYF
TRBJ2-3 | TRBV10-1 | CASSDGGRGTDTQYF
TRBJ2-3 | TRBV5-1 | CASSLVGGETDTQYF
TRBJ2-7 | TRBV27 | CASRPTGLAGGKSSYEQYF
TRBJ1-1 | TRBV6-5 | CASSYSGLGNTEAFF
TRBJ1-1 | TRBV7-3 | CASSIQTTGLETEAFF
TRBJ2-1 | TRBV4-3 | CASSQDRILSGQFF
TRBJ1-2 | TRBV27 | CASSLYRDGPNYGYTF
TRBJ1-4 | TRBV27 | CASSLTGARANEKLFF
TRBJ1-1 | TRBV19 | CASRPQGGEAFF
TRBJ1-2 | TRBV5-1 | CASSPTGDYGYTF
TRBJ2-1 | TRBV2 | CASRLAGGSNEQFF
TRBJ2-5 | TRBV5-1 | CASRKAGVERETQYF
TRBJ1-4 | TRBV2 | CASSVQGGSNEKLFF
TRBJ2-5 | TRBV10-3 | CAISESGTGFQETQYF
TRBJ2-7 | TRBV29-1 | CSVAEGRPRDEQYF
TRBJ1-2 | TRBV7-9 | CASSLERQGYGYTF
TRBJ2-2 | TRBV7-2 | CASRRPGQGLGGELFF
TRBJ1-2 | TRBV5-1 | CASSLGAVYGYTF
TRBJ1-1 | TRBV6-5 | CASSSEAGHTEAFF
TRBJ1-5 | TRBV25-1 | CASSWSSNQPQHF
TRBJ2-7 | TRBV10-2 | CASMGWGQGAEEQYF